These 9 T cell receptor beta chains originate from one sample sequenced in a study of T cell repertoires in cytomegalovirus infection. Their recognized antigens are unknown. TCRdb reprocessed the reads with MiXCR, giving one entry per CDR3 protein. The sample lists fewer than 900,000 distinct CDR3 sequences; 25% to 30% were seen once. The sample here was cultured CD8+ T cells from PBMCs, taken from culture after CMV antigen stimulation. The receptors were sampled from a human donor in good health (CMV status not recorded). Some clones in this sample may be carry-over from other donors' samples.

V gene TRBV27 combines with J gene TRBJ1-4, with 9 bases identical to TRBD1. Germline-derived CDR1 and CDR2 are MNHEY and SMNVEV (reference sequence). V was clipped by 6 bases and J by 8 bases; unmatched bases: 10. CDR3 length: 15 residues. The DNA of the CDR3 is TGTGCCAGCAGGCCCCGGGACAGGGAGTCGGAAAAACTGTTTTTT. Its translation: CASRPRDRESEKLFF.

The chain employs TRBV5-1 and TRBJ1-1, with TRBD1 as a possible D gene (5 bases). Germline V gives CDR1 SGHRS, CDR2 YFSETQ. V lost 0 bases, J lost 5 bases, and 17 bases lay in between. The CDR3 is made up of 16 amino acids. The CDR3 region is CASSLERGRAGTEAFF. CDR3 coding DNA: TGCGCCAGCAGCTTGGAGAGGGGCAGGGCGGGGACTGAAGCTTTCTTT. Full variable domain (remainder filled in from reference TRBV5-1 and TRBJ1-1): KAGVTQTPRYLIKTRGQQVTLSCSPISGHRSVSWYQQTPGQGLQFLFEYFSETQRNKGNFPGRFSGRQFSNSRSEMNVSTLELGDSALYLCASSLERGRAGTEAFFGQGTRLTVV.

The table lists this clonotype with many counts. The chain carries TRBV7-9 and TRBJ2-5, with D perhaps TRBD1 or TRBD2 (7 bases each). The CDR3 contains 17 residues. V was pared by 5 bases and J by 5 bases, with 24 bases between. Germline V CDR1 and CDR2: SEHNR, FQNEAQ (reference sequence). CDR3 sequence reads: CASSGADSRQGGETQYF. Written as DNA, the CDR3 is TGTGCCAGCAGCGGAGCGGACTCAAGGCAGGGGGGGGAGACCCAGTACTTC. Full variable domain (remainder filled in from reference TRBV7-9 and TRBJ2-5): DTGVSQNPRHKITKRGQNVTFRCDPISEHNRLYWYRQTLGQGPEFLTYFQNEAQLEKSRLLSDRFSAERPKGSFSTLEIQRTEQGDSAMYLCASSGADSRQGGETQYFGPGTRLLVL.

This chain connects TRBV7-9 to TRBJ1-4; no reliable D call. With 2 bases removed from V and 10 bases from J, the gap between germline ends came to 14 bases. The CDR3 sequence is 14 residues long. Germline loops: CDR1 SEHNR, CDR2 FQNEAQ (reference sequence). CDR3 residues: CASSLRSHQGKLFF. CDR3 bases: TGTGCCAGCAGCTTAAGGTCCCACCAAGGAAAACTGTTTTTT.

This clonotype occurred many times. The rearrangement uses TRBV7-8 and TRBJ2-5; D is perhaps TRBD1 (5 bases). CDR1 is SGHVS and CDR2 is FQNEAQ in the germline V gene. This CDR3 contains 16 residues. Trimming took off 5 bases at V and 5 bases at J, with 21 bases between the two ends. The CDR3 loop reads CASSLWGHNSGETQYF. The CDR3 DNA reads as TGTGCCAGCAGCCTGTGGGGCCATAACTCGGGCGAGACCCAGTACTTC.

The rearrangement joins TRBV6-6 to TRBJ1-1; D unresolved. This CDR3 comprises 13 residues. Germline loops: CDR1 MNHNY, CDR2 SVGAGI (reference sequence). The V and J ends lost 3 bases and 1 base respectively, with 6 bases between them. The CDR3 region is CASSYLTNTEAFF. The CDR3 nucleotides read TGTGCCAGCAGTTATCTAACGAACACTGAAGCTTTCTTT.

This clonotype was counted between two and nine times. The chain employs TRBV7-6 and TRBJ1-2; D unresolved. The CDR3 extends over 15 amino acids. The germline CDR1 and CDR2 sequences are SGHVS and FNYEAQ. Trimming took 4 bases from V and 4 from J, leaving 16 bases between them. CDR3 sequence (DNA): TGTGCCAGCAGCTATAAAAGGAAGCCTTTCTATGGCTACACCTTC. This encodes CASSYKRKPFYGYTF.

V and J are TRBV2 and TRBJ2-7; 9 nucleotides agree with TRBD2. V shed 4 bases, J shed 3 bases, and the junction held 4 bases outside the gene matches. CDR3 length: 14 amino acids. Germline loops: CDR1 SNHLY, CDR2 FYNNEI. This CDR3 reads CASSVAGDGYEQYF. Here the CDR3 DNA reads TGTGCCAGCAGTGTAGCGGGGGATGGCTACGAGCAGTACTTC. Full variable domain (missing parts from reference TRBV2 and TRBJ2-7): EPEVTQTPSHQVTQMGQEVILRCVPISNHLYFYWYRQILGQKVEFLVSFYNNEISEKSEIFDDQFSVERPDGSNFTLKIRSTKLEDSAMYFCASSVAGDGYEQYFGPGTRLTVT.

The chain has TRBV11-3 and TRBJ2-1; the match to TRBD2 covers 11 bases. Per the germline V gene, CDR1 is SGHNT and CDR2 is YENEEA. V shed 5 bases, J shed 13 bases, and the junction held 13 bases outside the gene matches. This CDR3 contains 15 residues. The CDR3 bases are TGTGCCAGCAGCCCTCACCTGACTAGCGGGGCCCAACAGTTCTTC. Translation: CASSPHLTSGAQQFF.